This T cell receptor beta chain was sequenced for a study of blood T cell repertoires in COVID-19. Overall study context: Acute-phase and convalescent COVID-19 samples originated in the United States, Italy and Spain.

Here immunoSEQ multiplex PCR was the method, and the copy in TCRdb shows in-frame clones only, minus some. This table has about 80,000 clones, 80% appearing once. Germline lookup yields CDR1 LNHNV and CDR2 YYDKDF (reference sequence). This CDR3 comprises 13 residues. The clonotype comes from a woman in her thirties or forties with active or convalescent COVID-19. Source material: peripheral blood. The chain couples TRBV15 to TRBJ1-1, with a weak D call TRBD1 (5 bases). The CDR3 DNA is TGTGGGGCCAGGGCGTCGGGAGGCACTGAAGCTTTCTTT. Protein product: CGARASGGTEAFF.